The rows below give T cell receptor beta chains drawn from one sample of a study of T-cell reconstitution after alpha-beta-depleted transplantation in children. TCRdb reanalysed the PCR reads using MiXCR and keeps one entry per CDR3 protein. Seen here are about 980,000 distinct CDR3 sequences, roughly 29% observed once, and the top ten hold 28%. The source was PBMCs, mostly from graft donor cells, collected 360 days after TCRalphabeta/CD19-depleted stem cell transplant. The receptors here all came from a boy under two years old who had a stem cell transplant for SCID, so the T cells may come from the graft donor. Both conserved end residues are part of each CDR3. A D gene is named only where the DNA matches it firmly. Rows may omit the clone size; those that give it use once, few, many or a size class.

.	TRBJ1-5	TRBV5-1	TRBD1	TGCGCCAGCAGACGGGACAGCCATAGCAATCAGCCCCAGCATTTT	CASRRDSHSNQPQHF
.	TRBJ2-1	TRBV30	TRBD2	TGTGCCTGGAGTGTATTGGCTAGCGGGGTGAGGGGAAATGAGCAGTTCTTC	CAWSVLASGVRGNEQFF
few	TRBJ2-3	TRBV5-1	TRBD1	TGCGCCAGCAGCTTGTATCTGGACAGGGGAGGTTTTAGGTCAGATACGCAGTATTTT	CASSLYLDRGGFRSDTQYF
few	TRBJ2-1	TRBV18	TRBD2	TGTGCCAGCTCATCTAACGGGGGAGCGGGGAATGAGCAGTTCTTC	CASSSNGGAGNEQFF
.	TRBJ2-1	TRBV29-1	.	TGCAGCGTTTCGGAGGGATGGGAGCAGTTCTTC	CSVSEGWEQFF
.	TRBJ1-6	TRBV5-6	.	TGTGCCAGCAGCTTGGCCTCTTCACCCCTCCACTTT	CASSLASSPLHF
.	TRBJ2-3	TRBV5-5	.	TGTGCCAGCAGTTACCCCAGTGGGGGGCGTTCAGATACGCAGTATTTT	CASSYPSGGRSDTQYF
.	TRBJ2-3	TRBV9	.	TGTGCCAGCAGCGTAGGATTGCAGGGCACAGATACGCAGTATTTT	CASSVGLQGTDTQYF
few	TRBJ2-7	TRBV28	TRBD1	TGTGCCAGCAGTTCGGGACAGGGGGTAGACTACGAGCAGTACTTC	CASSSGQGVDYEQYF
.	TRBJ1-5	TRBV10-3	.	TGTGCCGCGGGAGTTACAGGACGGCGCCAGCCCCAGCATTTT	CAAGVTGRRQPQHF
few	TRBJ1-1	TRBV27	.	TGTGCCAGTGGGGGAAGGTACACTGAAGCTTTCTTT	CASGGRYTEAFF
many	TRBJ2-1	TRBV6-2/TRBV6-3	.	TGTGCCAGCAGAACGCCAGGTAATGAGCAGTTCTTC	CASRTPGNEQFF
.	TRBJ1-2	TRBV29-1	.	TGCAGCGCCTCCACCGGGTCCAGGGGCTATGGCTACACCTTC	CSASTGSRGYGYTF
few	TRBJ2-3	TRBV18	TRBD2	TGTGCCAGCTCACCCCGGCAGGGACTAACAGATACGCAGTATTTT	CASSPRQGLTDTQYF
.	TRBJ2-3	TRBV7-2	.	TGTGCCAGCAGCTTAGCGGGTGGGGGGTTCACAGATACGCAGTATTTT	CASSLAGGGFTDTQYF
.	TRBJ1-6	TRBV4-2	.	TGTGCCAGCAGCCAAGAGGGGGGGGCGAGTGGATCACCCCTCCACTTT	CASSQEGGASGSPLHF
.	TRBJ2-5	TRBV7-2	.	TGTGCCAGCAGCTTATTGCCCCGCTTGTTACAGGGAGAAGAGACCCAGTACTTC	CASSLLPRLLQGEETQYF
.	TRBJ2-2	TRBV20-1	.	TGCAGTGCGGCAGCTAGCAATCTTGCTGGGGAGCTGTTTTTT	CSAAASNLAGELFF